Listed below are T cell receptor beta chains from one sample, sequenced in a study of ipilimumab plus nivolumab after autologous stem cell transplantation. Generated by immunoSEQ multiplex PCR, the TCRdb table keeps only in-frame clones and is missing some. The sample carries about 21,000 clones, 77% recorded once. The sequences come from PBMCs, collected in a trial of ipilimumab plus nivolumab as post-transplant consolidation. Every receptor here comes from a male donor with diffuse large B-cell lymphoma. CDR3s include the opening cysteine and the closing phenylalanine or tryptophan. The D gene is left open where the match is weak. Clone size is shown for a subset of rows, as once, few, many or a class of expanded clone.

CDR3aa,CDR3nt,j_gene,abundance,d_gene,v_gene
CASSLDLQADQYF,TGTGCCAGCAGCTTAGATCTGCAGGCCGACCAGTACTTC,TRBJ2-5,.,.,TRBV11-2
CASSWTGFGGNEQYF,TGCGCCAGCAGCTGGACAGGGTTCGGCGGGAACGAGCAGTACTTC,TRBJ2-7,.,TRBD1,TRBV5-1
CATSRDLVRGGADTQYF,TGTGCCACCAGCAGAGATCTAGTTCGGGGGGGCGCAGATACGCAGTATTTT,TRBJ2-3,.,TRBD2,TRBV15
CASSIWGDPEAFF,TGTGCCAGTAGTATATGGGGGGACCCTGAAGCTTTCTTT,TRBJ1-1,once,.,TRBV19
CASRPGGLDYGYTF,TGTGCCAGCAGACCAGGGGGCTTGGACTATGGCTACACCTTC,TRBJ1-2,.,TRBD1,TRBV6-5
CASSLAGMTQYF,TGTGCCAGCAGCTTAGCGGGGATGACGCAGTATTTT,TRBJ2-3,.,.,TRBV7-6
CASRYSGGETQYF,TGTGCCAGCAGATACAGCGGGGGGGAGACCCAGTACTTC,TRBJ2-5,.,TRBD2,TRBV2
CASSIGTDMIGYTF,TGTGCCAGTAGTATTGGCACGGATATGATTGGCTACACCTTC,TRBJ1-2,once,.,TRBV19
CAWSVRGSNSPLHF,TGTGCCTGGAGTGTACGGGGCTCAAATTCACCCCTCCACTTT,TRBJ1-6,few,.,TRBV30
CASSYPKGQGLWEQYF,TGTGCCAGCAGTTACCCGAAGGGACAGGGGTTATGGGAGCAGTACTTC,TRBJ2-5,once,TRBD1,TRBV6-6